Described below is a single T cell receptor beta chain sequence and its context. TCRdb keeps only in-frame clones here, not all; method: immunoSEQ multiplex PCR. The profile shows 150,000 or so clones, about 86% of them singletons. The data stem from a study of cytomegalovirus exposure and HLA in healthy donors. The germline gives CDR1 SGHKS, CDR2 YYEKEE (reference sequence). The CDR3 length is 14 residues. The V end was cut by 1 base, the J end by 0 bases, with 5 bases between. The J gene is TRBJ2-1, the V gene TRBV5-5; D ambiguous. This TCR derives from a man aged 18 to 35 in good health and CMV-seropositive. The sequenced sample consisted of PBMCs. CDR3 in amino acids: CASSLLSSYNEQFF. The CDR3 nucleotides read TGTGCCAGCAGCTTGCTGAGCTCCTACAATGAGCAGTTCTTC.